Below, 3 T cell receptor beta chains from the same sample are listed, as sequenced in a study of cytomegalovirus exposure and HLA in healthy donors. Researchers ran the PCR with 60 Vbeta and 13 Jbeta primers. TCRdb keeps only in-frame clones here, not all; method: immunoSEQ multiplex PCR. The sample has 110,000 or so clones, 82% seen once. Material: PBMCs. The source is a woman between 18 and 30 years old in good health and CMV-seronegative.

The V call is TRBV5-1, the J call TRBJ1-1; TRBD1 might be the D (6 bases). This CDR3 is built from 13 residues. The V and J ends lost 3 bases and 5 bases respectively, with 11 bases between them. Per the germline V gene, CDR1 is SGHRS and CDR2 is YFSETQ. The CDR3 DNA reads as TGCGCCAGCAGCTCTACAGGGATTACTGAAGCTTTCTTT. It specifies CASSSTGITEAFF. Looking up the rest from reference TRBV5-1 and TRBJ1-1 gives the full variable domain: KAGVTQTPRYLIKTRGQQVTLSCSPISGHRSVSWYQQTPGQGLQFLFEYFSETQRNKGNFPGRFSGRQFSNSRSEMNVSTLELGDSALYLCASSSTGITEAFFGQGTRLTVV.

The V call is TRBV11-3, the J call TRBJ1-2; perhaps TRBD1 as D (6 bases). Trimming pared 5 bases from V and 4 bases from J, leaving 17 bases between. Germline CDR1 reads SGHNT; CDR2 reads YENEEA. The CDR3 runs to 15 residues. CDR3 loop: CASSISGGAFYGYTF. As DNA, the CDR3 is TGTGCCAGCAGCATCAGTGGGGGGGCTTTCTATGGCTACACCTTC. The full variable domain, its missing parts supplied by reference TRBV11-3 and TRBJ1-2, is EAGVVQSPRYKIIEKKQPVAFWCNPISGHNTLYWYLQNLGQGPELLIRYENEEAVDDSQLPKDRFSAERLKGVDSTLKIQPAELGDSAVYLCASSISGGAFYGYTFGSGTRLTVV.

The chain combines TRBV6-1 with TRBJ2-5, with D unresolved. This CDR3 is built from 13 residues. The germline V gene has CDR1 MNHNS and CDR2 SASEGT. V shed 6 bases and J shed 2 bases, with 10 bases lying between them. The CDR3 reads CASSDGPQETQYF. The CDR3 DNA is TGTGCCAGCAGCGATGGGCCTCAAGAGACCCAGTACTTC.